The subject of this entry is one TCR beta chain. Using immunoSEQ multiplex PCR, the repertoire was profiled, and TCRdb retains in-frame clones only, with some absent. The sample contains 30,000 or so clones, just over 70% of which appear only once. This sample was taken from a study of PD-1 blockade in classical Hodgkin lymphoma. Following autologous stem cell transplantation, relapse occurred in every patient, and exposure to brentuximab vedotin varied. This CDR3 comprises 16 residues. After removal of 0 bases from V and 4 bases from J, the junction contained 6 bases not matched to a gene. The germline CDR1 and CDR2 sequences are LGHNA and YSLEER.

The sample was peripheral blood mononuclear cells (PBMCs), taken before the second cycle of nivolumab. The chain uses TRBV4-3 and TRBJ2-1, with 7 bases fitting TRBD2. This sequence originates from a human donor with classical Hodgkin lymphoma. CDR3 nucleotides: TGCGCCAGCAGCCAAGAGCGGGAGTATATTTACAATGAGCAGTTCTTC. This gives the protein CASSQEREYIYNEQFF.